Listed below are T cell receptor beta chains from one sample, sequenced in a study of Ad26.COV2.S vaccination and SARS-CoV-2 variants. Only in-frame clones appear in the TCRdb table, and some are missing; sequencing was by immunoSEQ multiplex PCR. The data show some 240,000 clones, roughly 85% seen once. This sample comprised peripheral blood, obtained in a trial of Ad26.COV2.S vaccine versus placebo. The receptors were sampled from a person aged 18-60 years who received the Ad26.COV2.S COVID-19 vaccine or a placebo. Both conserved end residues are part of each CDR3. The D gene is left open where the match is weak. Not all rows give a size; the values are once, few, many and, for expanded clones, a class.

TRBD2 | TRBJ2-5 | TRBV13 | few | CASSFGGLAGGRETQYF | TGTGCCAGCAGCTTTGGTGGACTAGCGGGGGGGAGAGAGACCCAGTACTTC
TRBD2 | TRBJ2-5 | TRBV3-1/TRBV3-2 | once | CASSPPPSGSGETQYF | TGTGCCAGCAGCCCCCCCCCTAGCGGGAGCGGCGAGACCCAGTACTTC
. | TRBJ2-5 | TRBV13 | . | CASSSGNGTQYF | TGTGCCAGCAGCTCCGGCAACGGGACCCAGTACTTC
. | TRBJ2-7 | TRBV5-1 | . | CASSPEGYEQYF | TGCGCCAGCAGCCCGGAGGGGTACGAGCAGTACTTC
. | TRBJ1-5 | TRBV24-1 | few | CATSVGTSNQPQHF | TGTGCCACCAGTGTCGGGACTAGCAATCAGCCCCAGCATTTT
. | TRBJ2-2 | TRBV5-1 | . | CASSLGWGANTGELFF | TGCGCCAGCAGCTTGGGATGGGGAGCTAACACCGGGGAGCTGTTTTTT
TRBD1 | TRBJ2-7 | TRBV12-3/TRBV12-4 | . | CANDRVPYEQYF | TGTGCCAACGACAGGGTCCCCTACGAGCAGTACTTC
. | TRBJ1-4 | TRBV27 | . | CATGGGYLGEKLFF | TGTGCCACGGGTGGGGGGTACTTAGGTGAAAAACTGTTTTTT
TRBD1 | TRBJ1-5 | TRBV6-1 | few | CASSEPARGPGQPQHF | TGTGCCAGCAGTGAACCCGCCAGGGGGCCGGGACAGCCCCAGCATTTT
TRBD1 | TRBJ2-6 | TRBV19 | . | CASSNDRAGANVLTF | TGTGCCAGTAGTAACGACAGGGCTGGGGCCAACGTCCTGACTTTC
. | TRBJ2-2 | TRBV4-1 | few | CASSYGRYLTRANTGELFF | TGCGCCAGCAGCTACGGGCGTTATCTAACCCGCGCGAACACCGGGGAGCTGTTTTTT
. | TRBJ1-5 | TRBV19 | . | CASSPGSNQPQHF | TGTGCCAGTAGCCCAGGGTCAAATCAGCCCCAGCATTTT
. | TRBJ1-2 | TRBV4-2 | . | CASSQGTVANYGYTF | TGTGCCAGCAGCCAAGGGACAGTCGCTAACTATGGCTACACCTTC
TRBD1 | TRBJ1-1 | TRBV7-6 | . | CASSLTGEGTEAFF | TGTGCCAGCAGCTTAACAGGGGAAGGCACTGAAGCTTTCTTT
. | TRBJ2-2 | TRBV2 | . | CASTPGQNTGELFF | TGTGCCAGCACTCCGGGACAAAACACCGGGGAGCTGTTTTTT
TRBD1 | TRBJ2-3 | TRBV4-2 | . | CASSQTGQGNTDTQYF | TGTGCCAGCAGCCAGACGGGACAGGGAAACACAGATACGCAGTATTTT
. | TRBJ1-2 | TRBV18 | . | CASSPLRELYGYTF | TGTGCCAGCTCACCCCTCCGGGAGCTCTATGGCTACACCTTC
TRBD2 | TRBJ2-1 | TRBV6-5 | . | CASSPGLAGPHEQFF | TGTGCCAGCAGCCCGGGACTAGCGGGTCCACATGAGCAGTTCTTC
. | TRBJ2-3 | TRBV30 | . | CAWSVLGYTDTQYF | TGTGCCTGGAGTGTCCTCGGATACACAGATACGCAGTATTTT
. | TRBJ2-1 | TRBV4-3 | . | CASSQLTKNEQFF | TGCGCCAGCAGCCAGCTGACTAAAAATGAGCAGTTCTTC
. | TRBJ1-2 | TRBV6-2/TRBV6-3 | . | CASSPDSSNYGYTF | TGTGCCAGCAGTCCGGACAGCTCTAACTATGGCTACACCTTC
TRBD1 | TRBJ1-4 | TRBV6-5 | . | CASSHRGPGEKLFF | TGTGCCAGCAGTCACAGGGGGCCGGGTGAAAAACTGTTTTTT
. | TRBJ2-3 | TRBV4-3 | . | CASSQVNTDTQYF | TGCGCCAGCAGCCAAGTTAACACAGATACGCAGTATTTT
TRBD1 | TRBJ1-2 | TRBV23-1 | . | CASSQSFVTGGDGDGYTF | TGCGCCAGCAGTCAATCGTTTGTCACAGGGGGCGACGGGGATGGCTACACCTTC
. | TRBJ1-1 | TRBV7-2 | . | CASSLREGITEAFF | TGTGCCAGCAGCTTAAGGGAAGGAATCACTGAAGCTTTCTTT
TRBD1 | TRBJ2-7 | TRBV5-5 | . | CASSLQGATLLEQYF | TGTGCCAGCAGCTTACAGGGGGCAACTTTACTCGAGCAGTACTTC
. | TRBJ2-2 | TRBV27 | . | CASSFGVVTGELFF | TGTGCCAGCAGTTTCGGCGTAGTAACCGGGGAGCTGTTTTTT
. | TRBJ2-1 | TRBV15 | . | CATSRDPAYNEQFF | TGTGCCACCAGCAGAGACCCAGCCTACAATGAGCAGTTCTTC
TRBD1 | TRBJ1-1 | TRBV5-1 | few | CASRRTGDEAFF | TGCGCCAGCAGACGGACAGGGGATGAAGCTTTCTTT
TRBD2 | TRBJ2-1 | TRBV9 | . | CASSGGLADNEQFF | TGTGCCAGCAGCGGGGGACTAGCGGACAATGAGCAGTTCTTC
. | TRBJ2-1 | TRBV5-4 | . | CASSLVGSRSNEQFF | TGTGCCAGCAGCTTGGTGGGCTCCCGCTCCAATGAGCAGTTCTTC
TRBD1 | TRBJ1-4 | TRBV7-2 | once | CASSRGQGGDEKLFF | TGTGCCAGCAGCAGAGGACAGGGGGGCGATGAAAAACTGTTTTTT
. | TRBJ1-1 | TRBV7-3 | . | CASSLSRNTEAFF | TGTGCCAGCAGCTTAAGTAGGAACACTGAAGCTTTCTTT
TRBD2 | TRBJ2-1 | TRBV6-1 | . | CASSESSGRVDEQFF | TGTGCCAGCAGTGAGTCTAGCGGGAGGGTTGATGAGCAGTTCTTC
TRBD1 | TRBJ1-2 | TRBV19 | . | CASSFGQGAHGYTF | TGTGCCAGTAGTTTCGGACAGGGGGCCCATGGCTACACCTTC
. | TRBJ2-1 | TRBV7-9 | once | CASSLAKGDEQFF | TGTGCCAGCAGCTTAGCAAAAGGCGATGAGCAGTTCTTC
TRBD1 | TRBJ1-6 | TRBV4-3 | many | CASSQRDSQSPLHF | TGCGCCAGCAGCCAACGGGACAGTCAGTCACCCCTCCACTTT
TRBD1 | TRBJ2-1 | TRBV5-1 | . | CASGQGFVGTDEQFF | TGCGCCAGCGGACAGGGTTTTGTAGGTACAGATGAGCAGTTCTTC
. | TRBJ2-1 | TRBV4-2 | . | CASSQVLGGRNNEQFF | TGTGCCAGCAGCCAAGTATTAGGGGGGCGGAACAATGAGCAGTTCTTC
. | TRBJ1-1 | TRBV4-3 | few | CASSQRGAGPTEAFF | TGCGCCAGCAGCCAGAGGGGAGCAGGGCCCACTGAAGCTTTCTTT
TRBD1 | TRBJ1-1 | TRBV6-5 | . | CASRTGSRLTEAFF | TGTGCCAGCAGGACAGGGTCGAGGCTTACTGAAGCTTTCTTT
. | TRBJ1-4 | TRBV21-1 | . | CASSKTGTGARWNEKLFF | TGTGCCAGCAGCAAAACCGGGACAGGGGCCCGATGGAATGAAAAACTGTTTTTT
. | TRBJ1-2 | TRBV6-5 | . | CASSYSGGDGYTF | TGTGCCAGCAGTTACTCGGGGGGGGATGGCTACACCTTC
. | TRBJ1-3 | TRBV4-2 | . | CASSQDLTSGNTIYF | TGTGCCAGCAGCCAAGATCTAACCTCTGGAAACACCATATATTTT
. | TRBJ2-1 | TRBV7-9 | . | CASSLAGRSTEQFF | TGTGCCAGCAGCTTAGCGGGCAGGAGTACTGAGCAGTTCTTC
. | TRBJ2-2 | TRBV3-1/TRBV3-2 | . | CASSQFSGNTGELFF | TGTGCCAGCAGCCAGTTTAGCGGGAACACCGGGGAGCTGTTTTTT
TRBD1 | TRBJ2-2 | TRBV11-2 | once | CASSHRGQGGTGELFF | TGTGCCAGCAGCCATAGAGGACAGGGCGGAACCGGGGAGCTGTTTTTT
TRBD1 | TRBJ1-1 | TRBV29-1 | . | CSAGTGGTEAFF | TGCAGCGCCGGTACAGGGGGCACTGAAGCTTTCTTT
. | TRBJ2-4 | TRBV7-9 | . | CASSLGVNLAKNIQYF | TGTGCCAGCAGCTTAGGGGTTAACCTAGCCAAAAACATTCAGTACTTC
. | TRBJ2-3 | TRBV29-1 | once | CSVEPVDTQYF | TGCAGCGTGGAGCCTGTGGATACGCAGTATTTT
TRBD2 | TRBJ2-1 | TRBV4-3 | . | CASSQGLAGDNEQFF | TGCGCCAGCAGCCAAGGGCTAGCGGGAGACAATGAGCAGTTCTTC
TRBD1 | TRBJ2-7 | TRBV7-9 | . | CASSLALPRGPGYEQYF | TGTGCCAGCAGCTTAGCTCTGCCCAGGGGGCCGGGATACGAGCAGTACTTC
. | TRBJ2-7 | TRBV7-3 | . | CASSLGLGSNYEQYF | TGTGCCAGCAGCTTAGGGCTAGGATCCAATTACGAGCAGTACTTC